This T cell receptor (beta chain) is from a study of blood T cell repertoires in COVID-19. Study at large: Sites in the United States, Italy and Spain provided acute and convalescent COVID-19 samples.

Assay: immunoSEQ multiplex PCR; the TCRdb copy retains only in-frame clones and omits some. The data show 120,000 or so clones, 70% to 90% seen once. Germline V lookup: CDR1 MNHEY, CDR2 SVGAGI. The CDR3 is 15 residues long. V gave up 7 bases and J gave up 3 bases, with 13 bases separating them. The clonotype originates from a human donor in a cohort sampled during active COVID-19. The sequenced material came from peripheral blood. The V and J genes are TRBV6-5 and TRBJ2-6, with TRBD2 as a possible D gene (6 bases). The CDR3 here is CASTVSGDGANVLTF. Here the CDR3 DNA reads TGTGCCAGCACCGTCTCGGGGGATGGGGCCAACGTCCTGACTTTC.